The clone carrying this TCR beta chain has at least ten counts. Its antigen is undetermined. Assay used: immunoSEQ multiplex PCR; TCRdb lists only in-frame clones, some missing. Here the sample spans about 16,000 clones, 70% being singletons. The data are from a study of vaccination effects on CD4 cells after COVID-19. Across the whole study: Following the second dose by a median of 72 days, the post-vaccine samples were obtained.

Ahead of sequencing, the ViraFEST assay grew antigen-specific CD4+ T cells using viral peptide pools. The culture ran for nine to eleven days, and then CD4+ T cells were isolated. Two-dose vaccination with either BNT162b2 or mRNA-1273 was given to the participants. Two million PBMC per well were cultured with approximately 10 IU/ml IL-2 and approximately 9.1 ug/ml peptides. Cultures received IL-2 medium that replaced half the medium on days 3 and 7. V lost 4 bases, J lost 7 bases, and 11 bases lay in between. Germline V gene sequence: CDR1 MNHEY, CDR2 SVGEGT. This CDR3 contains 13 residues. General observations from the study: There was marked clonal contraction among infection- and vaccine-induced clones late after vaccination.

The TCR was taken from a human donor who received a COVID-19 vaccine. The chain has TRBV6-2 or TRBV6-3 and TRBJ2-1; the D is unclear. Specimen: CD4+ T cells from PBMCs cultured with SARS-CoV-2 spike peptides, collected after COVID-19 vaccination. The DNA for the CDR3 is TGTGCCAGCAGTTCCCGGGTTGCGAATGAGCAGTTCTTC. It encodes CASSSRVANEQFF.